The 14 T cell receptor beta chains in this list originate from one sample, sequenced in a study of glioma-infiltrating T cells after dendritic cell vaccination. The repertoire was sequenced with immunoSEQ multiplex PCR; TCRdb's copy has only in-frame clones and lacks some. The table has 950 to 1,500 clones, roughly 90% seen once. The sequenced sample was tumor tissue, obtained before dendritic cell vaccination. The receptors stem from a human donor with glioblastoma.

This clone was observed a single time. One junction end disagrees with the germline gene, perhaps due to a read error. The chain uses TRBV6-5 and TRBJ2-2; TRBD2 aligns across 7 bases. This CDR3 region has 16 residues. Germline CDR1 MNHEY, CDR2 SVGAGI. The CDR3 loop is CAGSYPGEGRRGELFF. The CDR3 region has the DNA TGTGCCGGCAGTTACCCCGGGGAGGGGAGACGCGGGGAGCTGTTTTTT.

The CDR3 reads CATSRDKKAGGPSREQYF. As DNA, the CDR3 is TGTGCCACCAGCAGAGATAAAAAGGCGGGAGGGCCCTCAAGGGAGCAGTACTTC. The chain couples TRBV15 to TRBJ2-7, with 9 positions matching TRBD2. Unmatched junction bases numbered 16, after V lost 0 bases and J lost 7 bases. Looked up from germline, CDR1 is LNHNV and CDR2 is YYDKDF (reference sequence). CDR3 length: 18 residues.

V gene TRBV6-1 combines with J gene TRBJ1-1; D might be TRBD1 (5 bases). The CDR3 runs 11 residues. Germline V gives CDR1 MNHNS, CDR2 SASEGT. With 8 bases removed from V and 8 bases from J, the gap between germline ends came to 12 bases. CDR3 loop: CASGGYGEAFF. The CDR3 DNA reads TGTGCCAGCGGGGGGTACGGGGAAGCTTTCTTT.

The V call is TRBV13, the J call TRBJ2-7; tentatively, D is TRBD1 (6 bases). The CDR3 extends over 12 amino acids. Trimming left V 0 bases short and J 8 bases short, with 8 bases between. CDR1 is PRHDT and CDR2 is FYEKMQ in the germline V gene (reference sequence). Written as DNA, the CDR3 is TGTGCCAGCAGCTTAGGCAGGGACAAGCAGTACTTC. Translating it yields CASSLGRDKQYF.

About this clone: Germline and junction disagree at one end, which may indicate a read error. J is TRBJ2-1 and V is TRBV5-1; 12 positions agree with TRBD1. The CDR3 runs to 15 residues. CDR1 is SGHRS, CDR2 YFSETQ, per germline. The CDR3 reads CASSPGQGAYHEQFF. The CDR3 region has the DNA TGCGCCAGCAGCCCGGGACAGGGGGCCTACCATGAGCAGTTCTTC. Filled out from reference TRBV5-1 and TRBJ2-1, the complete variable domain reads KAGVTQTPRYLIKTRGQQVTLSCSPISGHRSVSWYQQTPGQGLQFLFEYFSETQRNKGNFPGRFSGRQFSNSRSEMNVSTLELGDSALYLCASSPGQGAYHEQFFGPGTRLTVL.

V gene TRBV29-1 combines with J gene TRBJ2-2, with TRBD2 matching 8 bases. The germline CDR1 and CDR2 sequences are SQVTM and ANQGSEA. This CDR3 comprises 14 residues. With V trimmed by 4 bases and J by 4 bases, 5 bases remained unmatched. The CDR3 DNA is TGCAGCGTTGCGGGGGGGCCTGGCACCGGGGAGCTGTTTTTT. Translating gives CSVAGGPGTGELFF.

The genes are TRBV7-3 and TRBJ2-2; TRBD1 aligns across 11 bases. CDR3 length: 18 amino acids. Trimming took 0 bases from V and 5 from J; bases not matched to a gene: 8. Germline-derived CDR1 and CDR2 are SGHTA and FQGTGA. The CDR3 here is CASSLTGTGGFRTGELFF. CDR3 in DNA: TGTGCCAGCAGCTTAACGGGGACAGGGGGGTTTCGGACCGGGGAGCTGTTTTTT.

This clone was counted only a few times. This chain uses TRBV4-3 with TRBJ2-7; 7 bases fit TRBD1. The germline V gene has CDR1 LGHNA and CDR2 YSLEER. V shed 0 bases, J shed 0 bases, and the junction held 5 bases outside the gene matches. This CDR3 comprises 16 residues. In nucleotides, the CDR3 is TGCGCCAGCAGCCAAGATTGGGACAGCGGCTCCTACGAGCAGTACTTC. Translation: CASSQDWDSGSYEQYF.

This sequence joins TRBV14 and TRBJ1-1; tentatively, D is TRBD1 (5 bases). The V end lost 7 bases, the J end lost 1 base, and 13 bases lay between the germline ends. Germline CDR1 reads SGHDN; CDR2 reads FVKESK. This CDR3 spans 14 amino acids. CDR3 region: CASTMSGGNTEAFF. The CDR3 region has the DNA TGTGCCAGCACCATGAGCGGGGGGAACACTGAAGCTTTCTTT.

This clone was seen a single time. The chain carries TRBV28 and TRBJ2-1, with D possibly matching TRBD2 (6 bases). The germline gives CDR1 MDHEN, CDR2 SYDVKM. The CDR3 is 16 residues long. The V gene lost 4 bases and the J gene lost 9 bases, with 22 bases spanning the gap. The CDR3, as DNA: TGTGCCAGCAGTTCCCCGACTAGACTCTCCGGGGGTGAGCAGTTCTTC. It encodes CASSSPTRLSGGEQFF.

This sequence joins TRBV6-1 and TRBJ2-7, with 15 bases lining up with TRBD2. The CDR3 is made up of 16 amino acids. In germline, CDR1 is MNHNS, CDR2 SASEGT. V lost 5 bases, J lost 7 bases, and 9 bases stayed unmatched. DNA of the CDR3: TGTGCCAGCAGTAAAGGGGGACTAGCGGGAGGTTATGAGCAGTACTTC. It specifies CASSKGGLAGGYEQYF.

CDR3 residues: CASSSPGDTEAFF. CDR3 nucleotides: TGTGCCAGCAGCTCCCCAGGGGACACTGAAGCTTTCTTT. V and J are TRBV5-4 and TRBJ1-1; TRBD1 might be the D (6 bases). This CDR3 comprises 13 residues. V was pared by 3 bases and J by 3 bases, with 9 bases between. Germline loops: CDR1 SGHNT, CDR2 YYREEE (reference sequence). The variable domain in full, completed from reference TRBV5-4 and TRBJ1-1, reads ETGVTQSPTHLIKTRGQQVTLRCSSQSGHNTVSWYQQALGQGPQFIFQYYREEENGRGNFPPRFSGLQFPNYSSELNVNALELDDSALYLCASSSPGDTEAFFGQGTRLTVV.

The chain is built from TRBV5-1 and TRBJ1-4, with 8 bases fitting TRBD1. The CDR3 is 15 amino acids. Germline V gives CDR1 SGHRS, CDR2 YFSETQ. V shed 3 bases, J shed 6 bases, and the junction held 7 bases outside the gene matches. This CDR3 reads CASSWGDRSDEKLFF. The CDR3 DNA follows: TGCGCCAGCAGCTGGGGGGACAGGTCTGATGAAAAACTGTTTTTT.

The chain combines TRBV9 with TRBJ2-5; TRBD1 might be the D (6 bases). With 0 bases removed from V and 3 bases from J, the gap between germline ends came to 9 bases. Germline V gene data show CDR1 as SGDLS and CDR2 as YYNGEE. The CDR3 is made up of 14 amino acids. The CDR3 protein is CASSVGYREETQYF. CDR3 nucleotide sequence: TGTGCCAGCAGCGTAGGGTACAGGGAAGAGACCCAGTACTTC.